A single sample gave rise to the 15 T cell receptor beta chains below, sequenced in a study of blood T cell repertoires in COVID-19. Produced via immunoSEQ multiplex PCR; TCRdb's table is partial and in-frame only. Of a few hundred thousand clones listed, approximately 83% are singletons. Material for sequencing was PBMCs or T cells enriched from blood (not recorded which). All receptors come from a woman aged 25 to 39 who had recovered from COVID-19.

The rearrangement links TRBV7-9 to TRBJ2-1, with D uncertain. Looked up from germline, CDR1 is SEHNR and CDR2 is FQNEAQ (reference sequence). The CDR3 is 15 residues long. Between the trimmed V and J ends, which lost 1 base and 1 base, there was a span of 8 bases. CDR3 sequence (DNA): TGTGCCAGCAGCTTAGAGCCTGCTTCCTACAATGAGCAGTTCTTC. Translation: CASSLEPASYNEQFF. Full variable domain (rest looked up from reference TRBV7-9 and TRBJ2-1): DTGVSQNPRHKITKRGQNVTFRCDPISEHNRLYWYRQTLGQGPEFLTYFQNEAQLEKSRLLSDRFSAERPKGSFSTLEIQRTEQGDSAMYLCASSLEPASYNEQFFGPGTRLTVL.

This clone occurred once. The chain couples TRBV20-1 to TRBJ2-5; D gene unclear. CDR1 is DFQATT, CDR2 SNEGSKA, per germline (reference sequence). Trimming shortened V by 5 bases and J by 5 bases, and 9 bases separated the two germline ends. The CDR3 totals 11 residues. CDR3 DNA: TGCAGTGCTCTACTCGGGGAGACCCAGTACTTC. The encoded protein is CSALLGETQYF.

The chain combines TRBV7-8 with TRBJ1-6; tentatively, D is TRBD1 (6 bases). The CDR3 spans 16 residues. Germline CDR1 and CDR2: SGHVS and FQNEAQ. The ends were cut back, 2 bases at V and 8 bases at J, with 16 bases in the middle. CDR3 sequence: CASSLRWGGRYSPLHF. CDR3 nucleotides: TGTGCCAGCAGCTTAAGATGGGGGGGGCGATATTCACCCCTCCACTTT.

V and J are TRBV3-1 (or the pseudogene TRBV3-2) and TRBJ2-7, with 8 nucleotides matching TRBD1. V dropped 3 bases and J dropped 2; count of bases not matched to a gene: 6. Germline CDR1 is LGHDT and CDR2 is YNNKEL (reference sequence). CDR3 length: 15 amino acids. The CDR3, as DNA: TGTGCCAGCAGCCAGACGACAGGGGAAGCCTACGAGCAGTACTTC. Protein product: CASSQTTGEAYEQYF.

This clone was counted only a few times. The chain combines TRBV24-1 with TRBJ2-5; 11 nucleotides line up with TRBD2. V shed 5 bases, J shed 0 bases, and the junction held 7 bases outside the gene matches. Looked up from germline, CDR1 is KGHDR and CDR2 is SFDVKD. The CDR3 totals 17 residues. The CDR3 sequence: CATSAATSGAYQETQYF. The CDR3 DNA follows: TGTGCCACCAGTGCCGCGACTAGCGGGGCTTACCAAGAGACCCAGTACTTC.

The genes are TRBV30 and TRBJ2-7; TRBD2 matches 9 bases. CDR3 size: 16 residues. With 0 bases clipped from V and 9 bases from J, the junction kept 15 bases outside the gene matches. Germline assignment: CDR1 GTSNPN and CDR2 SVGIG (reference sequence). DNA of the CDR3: TGTGCCTGGAGTGTACTTCGGCGGGAGGGCCTCACCCGGCAGTACTTC. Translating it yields CAWSVLRREGLTRQYF.

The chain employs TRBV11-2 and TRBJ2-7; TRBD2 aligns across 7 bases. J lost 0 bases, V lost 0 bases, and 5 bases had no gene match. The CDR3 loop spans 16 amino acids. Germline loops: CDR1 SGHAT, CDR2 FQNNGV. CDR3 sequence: CASSLDGSGPSYEQYF. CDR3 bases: TGTGCCAGCAGCTTAGATGGTAGCGGGCCCTCCTACGAGCAGTACTTC.

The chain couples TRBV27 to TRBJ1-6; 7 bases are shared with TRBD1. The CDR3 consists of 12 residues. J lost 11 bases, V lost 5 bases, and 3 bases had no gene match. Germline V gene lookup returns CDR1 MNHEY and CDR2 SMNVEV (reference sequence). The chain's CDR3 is CASSRQGAPLHF. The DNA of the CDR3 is TGTGCCAGCAGTCGTCAGGGGGCACCCCTCCACTTT.

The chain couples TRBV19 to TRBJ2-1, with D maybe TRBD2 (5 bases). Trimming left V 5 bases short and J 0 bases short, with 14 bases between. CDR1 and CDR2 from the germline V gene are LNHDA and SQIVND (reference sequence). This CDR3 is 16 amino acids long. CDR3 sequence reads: CASSYPPGSSYNEQFF. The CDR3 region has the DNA TGTGCCAGTAGTTACCCCCCGGGGAGCTCCTACAATGAGCAGTTCTTC.

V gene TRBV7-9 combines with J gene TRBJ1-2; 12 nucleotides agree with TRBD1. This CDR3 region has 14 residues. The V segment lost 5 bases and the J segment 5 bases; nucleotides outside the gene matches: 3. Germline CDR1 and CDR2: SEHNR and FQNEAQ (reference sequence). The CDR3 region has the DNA TGTGCCAGCAGCCCGGGACAGGGGGCGTATGGCTACACCTTC. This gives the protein CASSPGQGAYGYTF.

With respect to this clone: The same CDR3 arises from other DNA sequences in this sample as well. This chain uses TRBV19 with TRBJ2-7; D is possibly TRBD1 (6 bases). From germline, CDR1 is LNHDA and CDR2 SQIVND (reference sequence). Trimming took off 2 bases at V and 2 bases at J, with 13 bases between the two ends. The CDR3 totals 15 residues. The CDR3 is CASSIRQGSTYEQYF. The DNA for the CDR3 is TGTGCCAGTAGTATACGCCAGGGGAGTACCTACGAGCAGTACTTC. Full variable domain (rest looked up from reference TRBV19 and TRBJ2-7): DGGITQSPKYLFRKEGQNVTLSCEQNLNHDAMYWYRQDPGQGLRLIYYSQIVNDFQKGDIAEGYSVSREKKESFPLTVTSAQKNPTAFYLCASSIRQGSTYEQYFGPGTRLTVT.

In DNA form, the CDR3 reads TGTGCCAGTAGTCCTCAGGGGAACACTGAAGCTTTCTTT. Protein sequence: CASSPQGNTEAFF. This sequence joins TRBV19 and TRBJ1-1; D is perhaps TRBD1 (5 bases). Per the germline V gene, CDR1 is LNHDA and CDR2 is SQIVND (reference sequence). The V and J ends lost 5 bases and 1 base respectively, with 8 bases between them. The CDR3 contains 13 residues.

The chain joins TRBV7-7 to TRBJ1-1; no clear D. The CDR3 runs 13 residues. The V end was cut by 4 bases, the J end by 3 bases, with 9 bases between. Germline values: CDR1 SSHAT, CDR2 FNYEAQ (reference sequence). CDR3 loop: CASSSRLDTEAFF. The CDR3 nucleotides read TGTGCCAGCAGCTCGAGATTGGACACTGAAGCTTTCTTT.

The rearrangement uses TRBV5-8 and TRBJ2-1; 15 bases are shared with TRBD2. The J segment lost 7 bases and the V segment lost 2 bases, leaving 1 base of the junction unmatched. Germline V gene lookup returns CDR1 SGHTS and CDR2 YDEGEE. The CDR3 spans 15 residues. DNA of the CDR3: TGTGCCAGCAGCTTCGGGACTAGCGGGAGGAATGAGCAGTTCTTC. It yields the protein CASSFGTSGRNEQFF. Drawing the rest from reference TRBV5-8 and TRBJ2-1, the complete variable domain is EAGVTQSPTHLIKTRGQQATLRCSPISGHTSVYWYQQALGLGLQFLLWYDEGEERNRGNFPPRFSGRQFPNYSSELNVNALELEDSALYLCASSFGTSGRNEQFFGPGTRLTVL.

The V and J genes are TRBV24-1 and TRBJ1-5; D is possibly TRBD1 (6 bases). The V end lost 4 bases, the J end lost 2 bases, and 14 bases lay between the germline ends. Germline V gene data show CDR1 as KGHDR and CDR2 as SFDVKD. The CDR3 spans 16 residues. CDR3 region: CATSDQDRSGNQPQHF. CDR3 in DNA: TGTGCCACCAGTGACCAAGACAGGAGTGGCAATCAGCCCCAGCATTTT.